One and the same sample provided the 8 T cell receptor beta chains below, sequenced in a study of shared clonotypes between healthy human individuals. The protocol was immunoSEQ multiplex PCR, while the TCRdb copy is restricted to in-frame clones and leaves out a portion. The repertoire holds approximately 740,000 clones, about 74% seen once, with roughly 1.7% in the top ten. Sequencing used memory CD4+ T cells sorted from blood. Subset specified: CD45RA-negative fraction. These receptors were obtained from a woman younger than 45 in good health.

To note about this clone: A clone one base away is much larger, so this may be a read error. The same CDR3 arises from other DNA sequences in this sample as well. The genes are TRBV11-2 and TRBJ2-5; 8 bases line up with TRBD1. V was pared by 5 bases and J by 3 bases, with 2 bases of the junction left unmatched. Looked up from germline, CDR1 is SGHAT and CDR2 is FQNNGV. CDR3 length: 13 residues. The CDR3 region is CASSRDRKETQYF. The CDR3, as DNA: TGTGCCAGCAGCCGGGACAGGAAAGAGACCCAGTACTTC.

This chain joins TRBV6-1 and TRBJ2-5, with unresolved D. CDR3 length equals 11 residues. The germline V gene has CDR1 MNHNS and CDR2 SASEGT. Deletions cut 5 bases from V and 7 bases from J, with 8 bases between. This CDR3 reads CASSSGWTQYF. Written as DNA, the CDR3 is TGTGCCAGCAGTTCAGGTTGGACCCAGTACTTC.

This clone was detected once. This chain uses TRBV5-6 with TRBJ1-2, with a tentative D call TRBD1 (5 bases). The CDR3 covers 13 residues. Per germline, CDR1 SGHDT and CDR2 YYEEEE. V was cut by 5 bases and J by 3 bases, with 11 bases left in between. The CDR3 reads CASRDWGYYGYTF. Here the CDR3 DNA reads TGTGCCAGCAGAGATTGGGGGTACTATGGCTACACCTTC. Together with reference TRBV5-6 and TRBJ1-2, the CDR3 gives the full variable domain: DAGVTQSPTHLIKTRGQQVTLRCSPKSGHDTVSWYQQALGQGPQFIFQYYEEEERQRGNFPDRFSGHQFPNYSSELNVNALLLGDSALYLCASRDWGYYGYTFGSGTRLTVV.

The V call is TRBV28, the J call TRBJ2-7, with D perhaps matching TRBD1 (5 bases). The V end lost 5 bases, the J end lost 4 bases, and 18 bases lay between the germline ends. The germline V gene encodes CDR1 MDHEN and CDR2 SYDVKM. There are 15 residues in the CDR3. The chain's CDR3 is CASSPRGHVSYEQYF. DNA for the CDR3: TGTGCCAGCAGTCCAAGGGGCCATGTTTCATACGAGCAGTACTTC.

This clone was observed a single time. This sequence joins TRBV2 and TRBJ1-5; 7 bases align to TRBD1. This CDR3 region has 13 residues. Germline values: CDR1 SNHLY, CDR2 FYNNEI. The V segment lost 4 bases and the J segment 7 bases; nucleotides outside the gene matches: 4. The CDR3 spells CASSVDRVQPQHF. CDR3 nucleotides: TGTGCCAGCAGTGTTGACAGGGTCCAGCCCCAGCATTTT.

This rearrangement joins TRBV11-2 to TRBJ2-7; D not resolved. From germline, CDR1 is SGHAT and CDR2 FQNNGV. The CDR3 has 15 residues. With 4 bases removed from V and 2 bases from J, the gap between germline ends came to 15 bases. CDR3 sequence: CASSYTGPPTYEQYF. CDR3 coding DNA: TGTGCCAGCAGCTATACCGGGCCCCCTACCTACGAGCAGTACTTC.

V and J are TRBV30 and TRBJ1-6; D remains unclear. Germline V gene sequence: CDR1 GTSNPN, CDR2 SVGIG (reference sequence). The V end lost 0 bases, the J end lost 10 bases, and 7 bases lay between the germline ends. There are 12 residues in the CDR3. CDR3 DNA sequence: TGTGCCTGGAGTGTCTTTCGGTCACCCCTCCACTTT. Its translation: CAWSVFRSPLHF.

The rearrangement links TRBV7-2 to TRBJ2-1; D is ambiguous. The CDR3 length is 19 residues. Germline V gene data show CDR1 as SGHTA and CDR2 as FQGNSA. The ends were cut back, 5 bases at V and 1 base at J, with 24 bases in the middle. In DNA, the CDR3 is TGTGCCAGCAGCCCCCGCGTTTTTGGATTAGTTGGGTCCTACAATGAGCAGTTCTTC. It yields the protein CASSPRVFGLVGSYNEQFF.